A single sample gave rise to the 3 T cell receptor beta chains below, sequenced in a study of CD8 T cells in ankylosing spondylitis. In TCRdb, the 5' RACE reads were re-called with MiXCR into one record per CDR3 protein. The table has 200,000 or so distinct CDR3 sequences, about an eighth seen once. Material for sequencing was blood, either unsorted or a sorted T cell fraction (not recorded which). Every receptor here comes from a female donor with ankylosing spondylitis or in good health (not recorded which).

This chain links TRBV10-2 with TRBJ2-2; no clear D gene. CDR1 and CDR2 from the germline V gene are WSHSY and SAAADI. V was clipped by 1 base and J by 7 bases, with 10 bases between them. This CDR3 comprises 14 residues. The chain's CDR3 is CASSEFRDNGELFF. The CDR3, as DNA: TGCGCCAGCAGTGAGTTTAGGGATAACGGGGAGCTGTTTTTT.

This clonotype was counted many times. The genes are TRBV11-2 and TRBJ2-6; D remains ambiguous. The CDR3 is 13 amino acids. The germline CDR1 and CDR2 sequences are SGHAT and FQNNGV. Trimming removed 2 bases from V and 2 bases from J, with 1 base in between. CDR3 sequence reads: CASSLPGANVLTF. In nucleotides, the CDR3 is TGTGCCAGCAGCTTACCTGGGGCCAACGTCCTGACTTTC. The whole variable domain, remainder taken from reference TRBV11-2 and TRBJ2-6, is EAGVAQSPRYKIIEKRQSVAFWCNPISGHATLYWYQQILGQGPKLLIQFQNNGVVDDSQLPKDRFSAERLKGVDSTLKIQPAKLEDSAVYLCASSLPGANVLTFGAGSRLTVL.

The chain recombines TRBV4-2 with TRBJ1-1, with D hard to call. The CDR3 sequence is 14 residues long. Germline CDR1 reads LGHNA; CDR2 reads YNFKEQ. V was shortened by 10 bases and J by 0 bases, with 15 bases between the two germline ends. The chain's CDR3 is CAMSPGRVNTEAFF. CDR3 sequence (DNA): TGTGCCATGAGCCCCGGGAGGGTGAACACTGAAGCTTTCTTT.